This T cell receptor beta chain was sequenced during a study of immune evolution from preneoplasia to lung adenocarcinoma. Using immunoSEQ multiplex PCR, the repertoire was profiled, and TCRdb retains in-frame clones only, with some absent. The sample lists under 8,500 clones, roughly 79% occurring once. From germline, CDR1 is SGHVS and CDR2 FQNEAQ. V lost 1 base to trimming and J lost 1 base, with 2 bases between them. This CDR3 is built from 13 residues. What was sequenced was FFPE invasive lung adenocarcinoma tissue. The chain couples TRBV7-8 to TRBJ1-5; D gene unclear. This TCR derives from a person in their fifties with lung adenocarcinoma. DNA of the CDR3: TGTGCCAGCAGCTTAGAAAGCAATCAGCCCCAGCATTTT. This gives the protein CASSLESNQPQHF.